Reported below is one T cell receptor beta chain. Its antigen is as yet unknown. The protocol was immunoSEQ multiplex PCR, while the TCRdb copy is restricted to in-frame clones and leaves out a portion. The table records fewer than 85,000 clones, about 88% of them present only once. Prior autoimmune disease or systemic immunosuppression barred patients. The data belong to a study of OX40 agonist ivuxolimab in advanced cancers. CDR1 is SNHLY and CDR2 is FYNNEI in the germline V gene. V shed 6 bases and J 6 bases; nucleotides not matched to a gene: 6. CDR3 length: 14 amino acids. Study outcomes and limitations: Clones of CD4+ and CD8+ blood T cells grew by week 6 at doses of 0.1 to 3.0 mg/kg. Relative to CD4+ cells, CD8+ T cells on average had more expanded clones.

This receptor was taken from an adult with an advanced solid tumor such as melanoma, head and neck, liver or kidney cancer. The V gene is TRBV2, the J gene TRBJ2-3, with 10 nucleotides matching TRBD2. The sequencing used CD4+ or CD8+ T cells sorted from blood, collected in a trial of the OX40 agonist ivuxolimab. CDR3 sequence (DNA): TGTGCCAGCAGAACTAGCGGGAAGGGGGATACGCAGTATTTT. Its translation: CASRTSGKGDTQYF.